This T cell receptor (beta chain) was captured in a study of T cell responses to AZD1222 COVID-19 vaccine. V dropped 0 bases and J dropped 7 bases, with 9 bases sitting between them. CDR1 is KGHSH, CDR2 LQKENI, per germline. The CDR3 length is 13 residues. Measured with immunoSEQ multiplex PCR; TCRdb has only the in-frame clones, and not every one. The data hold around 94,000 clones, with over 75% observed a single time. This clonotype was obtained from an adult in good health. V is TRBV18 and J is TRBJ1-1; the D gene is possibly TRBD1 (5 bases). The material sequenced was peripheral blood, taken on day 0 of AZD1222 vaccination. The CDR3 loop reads CASSPPTQGEAFF. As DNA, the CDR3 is TGTGCCAGCTCACCACCGACCCAGGGTGAAGCTTTCTTT.